The present TCR beta chain was sequenced within a study of PD-1 blockade in classical Hodgkin lymphoma. About the research overall: Patients got intravenous nivolumab 3 mg/kg every 2 weeks.

Each and every patient relapsed after autologous stem cell transplantation, and patients got differing brentuximab vedotin exposure. Magnetic negative selection served to purify CD4+ T cells out of PBMCs that had been thawed. Patients' outcomes at their best amounted to complete response, partial response or progressive disease. On this clone: Its antigen is not identified.

With 2 bases removed from V and 0 bases from J, the gap between germline ends came to 7 bases. This CDR3 has 15 residues. The germline V gene encodes CDR1 SNHLY and CDR2 FYNNEI. The study's findings and limits: Prior to therapy, complete responders displayed diversity much like that of newly diagnosed patients. Patients starting nivolumab less than 1 year after ASCT had lower diversity and were excluded from later analyses.

The repertoire was sequenced with immunoSEQ multiplex PCR; TCRdb's copy has only in-frame clones and lacks some. The sample consists of about 35,000 clones, roughly 90% of them appearing once. The genes are TRBV2 and TRBJ2-2; D is perhaps TRBD2 (6 bases). The specimen was CD4+ T cells from blood, collected at baseline. This TCR derives from a human donor with classical Hodgkin lymphoma. The CDR3 spells CASSEQRANTGELFF. Written as DNA, the CDR3 is TGTGCCAGCAGTGAACAGCGGGCGAACACCGGGGAGCTGTTTTTT.